A single sample gave rise to the 5 T cell receptor beta chains below, sequenced in a study of T cell responses to AZD1222 COVID-19 vaccine. Here immunoSEQ multiplex PCR was the method, and the copy in TCRdb shows in-frame clones only, minus some. Of roughly 170,000 clones listed, roughly nine tenths are singletons. Material: peripheral blood, obtained on day 0 of AZD1222 vaccination. These receptors were collected from an adult in good health.

V gene TRBV5-1 combines with J gene TRBJ1-1, with D perhaps TRBD1 (6 bases). The CDR3 runs to 15 residues. Germline lookup yields CDR1 SGHRS and CDR2 YFSETQ. V was cut by 1 base and J by 1 base, with 11 bases left in between. CDR3 sequence: CASSLQGHPNTEAFF. The CDR3 DNA reads TGCGCCAGCAGCTTGCAGGGACACCCGAACACTGAAGCTTTCTTT.

The chain employs TRBV28 and TRBJ1-5, with D maybe TRBD1 (6 bases). V was shortened by 3 bases and J by 9 bases, with 12 bases between the two germline ends. The CDR3 contains 13 residues. CDR1 and CDR2 from the germline V gene are MDHEN and SYDVKM. CDR3 bases: TGTGCCAGCAGTTTGGGGGGCGTGGGGCCCCAGCATTTT. Encoded protein: CASSLGGVGPQHF.

The gene calls are TRBV9 and TRBJ2-2; D gene ambiguous. Germline V gene data show CDR1 as SGDLS and CDR2 as YYNGEE. V was clipped by 4 bases and J by 5 bases, with 15 bases between them. There are 15 residues in the CDR3. CDR3 protein: CASSPRSTVTGELFF. CDR3 DNA sequence: TGTGCCAGCAGCCCGCGGAGTACGGTGACCGGGGAGCTGTTTTTT. Using reference TRBV9 and TRBJ2-2 for the parts outside the CDR3, the full variable domain is DSGVTQTPKHLITATGQRVTLRCSPRSGDLSVYWYQQSLDQGLQFLIQYYNGEERAKGNILERFSAQQFPDLHSELNLSSLELGDSALYFCASSPRSTVTGELFFGEGSRLTVL.

V gene TRBV7-2 combines with J gene TRBJ1-3; no definite D call. CDR3 length: 18 amino acids. Trimming took off 5 bases at V and 0 bases at J, with 20 bases between the two ends. Germline loops: CDR1 SGHTA, CDR2 FQGNSA. For the CDR3, the DNA is TGTGCCAGCAGCGCCAGACGGGAGGGTTGGAACTCTGGAAACACCATATATTTT. Protein sequence: CASSARREGWNSGNTIYF.

In this sample, this clone turned up once. This chain joins TRBV28 and TRBJ2-7; no firm D call. CDR3 size: 17 residues. V lost 1 base and J lost 0, with 16 bases in between. Germline CDR1 and CDR2: MDHEN and SYDVKM. The CDR3 region has the DNA TGTGCCAGCAGTTTATCCAGACTGACTTCAAGCTCCTACGAGCAGTACTTC. Amino acid sequence: CASSLSRLTSSSYEQYF.